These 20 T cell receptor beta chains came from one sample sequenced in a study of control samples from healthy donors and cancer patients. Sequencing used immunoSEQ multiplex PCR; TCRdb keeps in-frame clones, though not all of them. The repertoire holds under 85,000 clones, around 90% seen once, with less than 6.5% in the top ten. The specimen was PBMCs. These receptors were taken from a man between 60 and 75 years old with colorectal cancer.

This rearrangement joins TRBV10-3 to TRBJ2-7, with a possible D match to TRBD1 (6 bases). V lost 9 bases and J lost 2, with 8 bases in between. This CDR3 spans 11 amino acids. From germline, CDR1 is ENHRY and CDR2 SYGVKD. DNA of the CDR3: TGTGCCATAGGACAGACCTACGAGCAGTACTTC. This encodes CAIGQTYEQYF.

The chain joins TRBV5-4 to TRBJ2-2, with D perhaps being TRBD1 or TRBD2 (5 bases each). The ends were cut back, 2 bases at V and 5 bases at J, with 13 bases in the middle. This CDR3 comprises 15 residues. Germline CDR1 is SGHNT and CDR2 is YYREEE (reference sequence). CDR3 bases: TGTGCCAGCAGCTTCGCCCAGGGCGGGACCGGGGAGCTGTTTTTT. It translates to CASSFAQGGTGELFF.

CDR3 loop: CASSLLWDSHADYEQYF. CDR3 DNA: TGCGCCAGCAGCCTACTGTGGGACTCCCACGCGGACTACGAGCAGTACTTC. The V gene is TRBV4-1, the J gene TRBJ2-7, with a possible D match to TRBD2 (6 bases). The V end lost 4 bases, the J end lost 3 bases, and 22 bases lay between the germline ends. This CDR3 comprises 17 residues. Germline V gives CDR1 MGHRA, CDR2 YSYEKL.

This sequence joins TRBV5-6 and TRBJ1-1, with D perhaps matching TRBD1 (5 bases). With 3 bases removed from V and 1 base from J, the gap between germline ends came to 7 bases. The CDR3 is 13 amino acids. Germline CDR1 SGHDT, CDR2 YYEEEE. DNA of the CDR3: TGTGCCAGCAGCTCGGGACCGAACACTGAAGCTTTCTTT. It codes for CASSSGPNTEAFF. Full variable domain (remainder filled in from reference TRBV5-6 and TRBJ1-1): DAGVTQSPTHLIKTRGQQVTLRCSPKSGHDTVSWYQQALGQGPQFIFQYYEEEERQRGNFPDRFSGHQFPNYSSELNVNALLLGDSALYLCASSSGPNTEAFFGQGTRLTVV.

CDR3 residues: CATSSRRQVSGNTIYF. CDR3 DNA: TGTGCCACCAGCTCTAGAAGACAGGTCTCTGGAAACACCATATATTTT. The chain links TRBV15 to TRBJ1-3, with D possibly TRBD1 on 6 matching bases. Trimming pared 5 bases from V and 0 bases from J, leaving 14 bases between. The germline V gene has CDR1 LNHNV and CDR2 YYDKDF (reference sequence). The CDR3 runs to 16 residues.

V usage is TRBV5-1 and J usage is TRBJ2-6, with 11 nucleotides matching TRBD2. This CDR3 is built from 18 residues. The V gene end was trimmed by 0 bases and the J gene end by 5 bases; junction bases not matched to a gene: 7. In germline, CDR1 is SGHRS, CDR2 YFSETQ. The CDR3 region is CASSLAGVAGGRANVLTF. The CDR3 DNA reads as TGCGCCAGCAGCTTGGCCGGGGTAGCGGGGGGGCGGGCCAACGTCCTGACTTTC.

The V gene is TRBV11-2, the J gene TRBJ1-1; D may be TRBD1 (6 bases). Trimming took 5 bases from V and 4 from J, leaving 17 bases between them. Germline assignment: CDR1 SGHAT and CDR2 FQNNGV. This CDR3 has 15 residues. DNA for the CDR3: TGTGCCAGCAGCCCCCTAGGGGGACGGGTCACTGAAGCTTTCTTT. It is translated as CASSPLGGRVTEAFF.

The CDR3 is CASSPRGGIYGYTF. The CDR3 region has the DNA TGCGCCAGCAGCCCCCGGGGAGGGATATATGGCTACACCTTC. The rearrangement uses TRBV5-1 and TRBJ1-2, with unresolved D. With 4 bases removed from V and 5 bases from J, the gap between germline ends came to 15 bases. The CDR3 sequence is 14 residues long. The germline V gene encodes CDR1 SGHRS and CDR2 YFSETQ.

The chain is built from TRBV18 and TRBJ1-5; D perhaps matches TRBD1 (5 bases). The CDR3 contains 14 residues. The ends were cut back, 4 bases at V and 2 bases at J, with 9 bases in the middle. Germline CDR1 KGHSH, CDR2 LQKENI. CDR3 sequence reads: CASSQGIGNQPQHF. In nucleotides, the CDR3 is TGTGCCAGCTCACAGGGGATCGGCAATCAGCCCCAGCATTTT.

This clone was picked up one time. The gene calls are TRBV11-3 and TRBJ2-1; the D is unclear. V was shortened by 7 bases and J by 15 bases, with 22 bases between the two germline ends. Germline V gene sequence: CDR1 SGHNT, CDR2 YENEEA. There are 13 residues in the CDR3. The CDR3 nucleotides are TGTGCCAGCACCGAACCCGGAGACCCTACCCGGTTCTTC. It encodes CASTEPGDPTRFF.

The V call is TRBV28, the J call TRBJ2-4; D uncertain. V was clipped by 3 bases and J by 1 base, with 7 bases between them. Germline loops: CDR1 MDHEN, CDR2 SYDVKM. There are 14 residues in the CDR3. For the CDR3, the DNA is TGTGCCAGCAGTTTTGGTGGGGCCAAAAACATTCAGTACTTC. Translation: CASSFGGAKNIQYF.

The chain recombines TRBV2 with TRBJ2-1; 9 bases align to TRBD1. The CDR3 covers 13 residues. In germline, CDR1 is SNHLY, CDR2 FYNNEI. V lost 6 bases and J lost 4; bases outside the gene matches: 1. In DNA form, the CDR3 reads TGTGCCAGCAGCGACAGGGGGTACAATGAGCAGTTCTTC. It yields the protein CASSDRGYNEQFF.

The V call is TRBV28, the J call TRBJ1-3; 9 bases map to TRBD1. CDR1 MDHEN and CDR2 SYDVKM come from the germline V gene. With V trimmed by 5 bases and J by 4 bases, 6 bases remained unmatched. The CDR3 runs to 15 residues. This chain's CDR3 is CASSPQGAQGNTIYF. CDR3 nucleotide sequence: TGTGCCAGCAGTCCACAGGGGGCCCAAGGAAACACCATATATTTT.

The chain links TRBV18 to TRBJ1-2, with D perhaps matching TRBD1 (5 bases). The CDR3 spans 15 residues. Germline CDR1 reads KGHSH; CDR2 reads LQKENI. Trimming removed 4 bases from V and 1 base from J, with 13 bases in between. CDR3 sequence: CASSRDSGGNYGYTF. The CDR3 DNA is TGTGCCAGCTCACGCGACAGTGGAGGTAACTATGGCTACACCTTC.

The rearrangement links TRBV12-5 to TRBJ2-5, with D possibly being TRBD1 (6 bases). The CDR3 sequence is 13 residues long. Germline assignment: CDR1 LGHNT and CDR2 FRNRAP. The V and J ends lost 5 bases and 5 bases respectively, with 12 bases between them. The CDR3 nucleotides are TGTGCTAGTGGTCAGGGGTGGGTGGAGACCCAGTACTTC. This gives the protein CASGQGWVETQYF.

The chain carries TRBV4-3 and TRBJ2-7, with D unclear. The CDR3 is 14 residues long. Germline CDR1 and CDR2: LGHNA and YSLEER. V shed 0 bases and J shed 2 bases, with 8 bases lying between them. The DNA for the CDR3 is TGCGCCAGCAGCCAAGATTACATGACCTACGAGCAGTACTTC. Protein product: CASSQDYMTYEQYF.

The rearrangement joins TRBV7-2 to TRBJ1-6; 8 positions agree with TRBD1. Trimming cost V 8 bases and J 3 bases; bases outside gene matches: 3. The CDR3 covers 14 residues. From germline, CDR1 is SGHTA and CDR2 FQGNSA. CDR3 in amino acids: CASGTGVYNSPLHF. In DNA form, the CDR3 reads TGTGCCAGCGGGACAGGAGTCTATAATTCACCCCTCCACTTT.

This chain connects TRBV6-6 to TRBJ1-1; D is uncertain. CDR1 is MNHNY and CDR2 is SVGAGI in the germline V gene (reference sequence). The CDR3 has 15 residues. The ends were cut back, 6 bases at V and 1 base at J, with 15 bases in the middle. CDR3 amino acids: CASRPDVARNTEAFF. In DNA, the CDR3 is TGTGCCAGCAGGCCCGACGTCGCGCGGAACACTGAAGCTTTCTTT.

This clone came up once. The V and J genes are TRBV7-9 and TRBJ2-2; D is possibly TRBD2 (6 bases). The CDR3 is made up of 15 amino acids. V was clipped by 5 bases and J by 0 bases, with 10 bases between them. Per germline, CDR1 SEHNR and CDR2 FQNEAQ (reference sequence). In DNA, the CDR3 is TGTGCCAGCAGCGTGGGGAGGTCGAACACCGGGGAGCTGTTTTTT. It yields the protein CASSVGRSNTGELFF. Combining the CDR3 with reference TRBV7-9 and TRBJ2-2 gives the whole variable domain DTGVSQNPRHKITKRGQNVTFRCDPISEHNRLYWYRQTLGQGPEFLTYFQNEAQLEKSRLLSDRFSAERPKGSFSTLEIQRTEQGDSAMYLCASSVGRSNTGELFFGEGSRLTVL.

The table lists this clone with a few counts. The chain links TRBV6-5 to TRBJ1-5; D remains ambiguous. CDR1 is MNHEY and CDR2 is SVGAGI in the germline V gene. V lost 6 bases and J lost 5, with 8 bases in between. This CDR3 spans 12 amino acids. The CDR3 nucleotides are TGTGCCAGCAGCAGGCTGGATCAGCCCCAGCATTTT. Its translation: CASSRLDQPQHF.